Presented here are 12 T cell receptor beta chains from one specimen sequenced in a study of CD8+ T cells in alopecia areata. RNA was extracted and reverse transcribed into cDNA as the sequencing template. The data were produced by immunoSEQ multiplex PCR, yet TCRdb's version contains in-frame clones alone and is incomplete. The sample lists 150,000 or so clones; around 50% were seen once. Sample: CD4+ T cells sorted from blood. The receptors here all came from a human donor with alopecia areata.

This clone was seen more than once but under ten times. The V call is TRBV30, the J call TRBJ2-7; 10 bases fit TRBD2. CDR1 and CDR2 from the germline V gene are GTSNPN and SVGIG (reference sequence). The CDR3 contains 14 residues. V lost 5 bases and J lost 4; bases outside the gene matches: 8. CDR3 protein: CAWSQLAGPYEQYF. The CDR3 DNA reads as TGTGCCTGGTCCCAACTAGCGGGACCGTACGAGCAGTACTTC.

The V gene is TRBV7-2, the J gene TRBJ2-1; D ambiguous. The CDR3 is 15 amino acids. V was shortened by 5 bases and J by 6 bases, with 17 bases between the two germline ends. CDR1 is SGHTA and CDR2 is FQGNSA in the germline V gene. This CDR3 is CASSPVGRSGNEQFF. Here the CDR3 DNA reads TGTGCCAGCAGCCCGGTGGGTCGCTCAGGCAATGAGCAGTTCTTC. The full variable domain, completed using reference TRBV7-2 and TRBJ2-1, is GAGVSQSPSNKVTEKGKDVELRCDPISGHTALYWYRQSLGQGLEFLIYFQGNSAPDKSGLPSDRFSAERTGGSVSTLTIQRTQQEDSAVYLCASSPVGRSGNEQFFGPGTRLTVL.

The chain joins TRBV18 to TRBJ2-1; D gene ambiguous. From germline, CDR1 is KGHSH and CDR2 LQKENI. Trimming took off 1 base at V and 6 bases at J, with 10 bases between the two ends. This CDR3 region has 14 residues. CDR3 sequence reads: CASSPQVSPNEQFF. Written as DNA, the CDR3 is TGTGCCAGCTCACCACAGGTCAGCCCCAATGAGCAGTTCTTC.

The V gene is TRBV27, the J gene TRBJ2-5, with D possibly being TRBD1 or TRBD2 (5 bases each). In germline, CDR1 is MNHEY, CDR2 SMNVEV (reference sequence). Trimming pared 0 bases from V and 2 bases from J, leaving 16 bases between. This CDR3 is 17 amino acids long. The CDR3 sequence: CASSLSFKGRYQETQYF. As DNA, the CDR3 is TGTGCCAGCAGTTTATCGTTTAAGGGGAGATATCAAGAGACCCAGTACTTC.

This clone has just a few counts. This rearrangement joins TRBV29-1 to TRBJ2-7; 12 bases align to TRBD2. The CDR3 covers 15 residues. V trimming: 6 bases; J trimming: 3 bases; junction bases outside the gene matches: 9. Germline lookup yields CDR1 SQVTM and CDR2 ANQGSEA. CDR3 residues: CSVTARTSGIYEQYF. The CDR3 bases are TGCAGCGTCACCGCCCGGACTAGCGGGATCTACGAGCAGTACTTC.

The chain couples TRBV7-3 to TRBJ1-1; possibly TRBD1 for D (6 bases). V was shortened by 3 bases and J by 7 bases, with 12 bases between the two germline ends. Per germline, CDR1 SGHTA and CDR2 FQGTGA. This CDR3 contains 13 residues. The CDR3 here is CASSFSRDNEAFF. The CDR3 DNA sequence: TGTGCCAGCAGCTTTTCGAGGGACAATGAAGCTTTCTTT.

The chain employs TRBV7-9 and TRBJ1-2, with a tentative D call TRBD1 (6 bases). Trimming removed 7 bases from V and 3 bases from J, with 15 bases in between. Germline CDR1 and CDR2: SEHNR and FQNEAQ (reference sequence). This CDR3 spans 14 amino acids. The CDR3 spells CASTLRGGDYGYTF. In nucleotides, the CDR3 is TGTGCCAGCACTCTCCGGGGGGGCGACTATGGCTACACCTTC.

The J gene is TRBJ2-2, the V gene TRBV11-2; 9 positions match TRBD1. In germline, CDR1 is SGHAT, CDR2 FQNNGV. V lost 6 bases to trimming and J lost 7 bases; unmatched junction nucleotides: 9. The CDR3 has 15 amino acids. DNA of the CDR3: TGTGCCAGCAGATTCTATACAGGGGGCATCGGGGAGCTGTTTTTT. Amino acids: CASRFYTGGIGELFF.

This rearrangement joins TRBV7-3 to TRBJ1-5; D remains unclear. This CDR3 region has 13 residues. Trimming removed 4 bases from V and 5 bases from J, with 9 bases in between. CDR1 and CDR2 (germline): SGHTA, FQGTGA. The CDR3 sequence is CASSYNLDQPQHF. CDR3 coding DNA: TGTGCCAGCAGCTACAACCTGGATCAGCCCCAGCATTTT. Full variable domain (rest looked up from reference TRBV7-3 and TRBJ1-5): GAGVSQTPSNKVTEKGKYVELRCDPISGHTALYWYRQSLGQGPEFLIYFQGTGAADDSGLPNDRFFAVRPEGSVSTLKIQRTERGDSAVYLCASSYNLDQPQHFGDGTRLSIL.

In its sample, this clone was seen once. J is TRBJ2-2 and V is TRBV6-5, with 7 bases aligning to TRBD1. J was trimmed by 0 bases and V by 6 bases; bases with no gene match: 4. The CDR3 extends over 15 amino acids. The germline V gene has CDR1 MNHEY and CDR2 SVGAGI. The CDR3 here is CASRKQGANTGELFF. Written as DNA, the CDR3 is TGTGCCAGCAGGAAGCAGGGGGCGAACACCGGGGAGCTGTTTTTT.

The genes are TRBV18 and TRBJ2-7; D unresolved. This CDR3 region has 14 residues. Trimming took 5 bases from V and 3 from J, leaving 14 bases between them. The germline V gene has CDR1 KGHSH and CDR2 LQKENI. The CDR3: CASSFTESGYEQYF. In DNA form, the CDR3 reads TGTGCCAGCTCATTTACAGAGTCCGGCTACGAGCAGTACTTC. Drawing the rest from reference TRBV18 and TRBJ2-7, the complete variable domain is NAGVMQNPRHLVRRRGQEARLRCSPMKGHSHVYWYRQLPEEGLKFMVYLQKENIIDESGMPKERFSAEFPKEGPSILRIQQVVRGDSAAYFCASSFTESGYEQYFGPGTRLTVT.

This clone was counted a single time. V is TRBV7-9 and J is TRBJ2-3; maybe TRBD2 (6 bases). The CDR3 consists of 15 residues. Trimming took 5 bases from V and 2 from J, leaving 14 bases between them. Looked up from germline, CDR1 is SEHNR and CDR2 is FQNEAQ (reference sequence). Written as DNA, the CDR3 is TGTGCCAGCAGCCTAGGCGGGACGGCCACAGATACGCAGTATTTT. It translates to CASSLGGTATDTQYF.